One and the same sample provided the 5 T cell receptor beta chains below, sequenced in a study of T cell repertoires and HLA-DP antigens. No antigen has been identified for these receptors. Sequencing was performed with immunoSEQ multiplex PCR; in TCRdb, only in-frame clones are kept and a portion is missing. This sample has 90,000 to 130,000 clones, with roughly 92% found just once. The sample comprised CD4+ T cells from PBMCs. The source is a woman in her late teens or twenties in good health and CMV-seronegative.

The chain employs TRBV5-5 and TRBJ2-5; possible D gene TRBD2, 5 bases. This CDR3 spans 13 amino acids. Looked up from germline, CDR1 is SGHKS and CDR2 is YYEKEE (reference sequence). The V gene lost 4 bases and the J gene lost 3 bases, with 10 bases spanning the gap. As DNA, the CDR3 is TGTGCCAGCAGCAGTGGACTGGAAGAGACCCAGTACTTC. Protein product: CASSSGLEETQYF.

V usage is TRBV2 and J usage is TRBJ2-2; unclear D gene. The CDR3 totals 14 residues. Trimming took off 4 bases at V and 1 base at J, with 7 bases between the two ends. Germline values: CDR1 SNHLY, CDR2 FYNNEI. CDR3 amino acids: CASSGLGNTGELFF. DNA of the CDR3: TGTGCCAGCAGTGGTCTGGGGAACACCGGGGAGCTGTTTTTT.

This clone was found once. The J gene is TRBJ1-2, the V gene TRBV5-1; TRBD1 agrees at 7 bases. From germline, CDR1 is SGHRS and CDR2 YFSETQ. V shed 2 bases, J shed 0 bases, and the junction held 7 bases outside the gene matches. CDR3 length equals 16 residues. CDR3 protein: CASSLTGAQANYGYTF. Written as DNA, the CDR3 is TGCGCCAGCAGCTTAACAGGGGCGCAGGCTAACTATGGCTACACCTTC.

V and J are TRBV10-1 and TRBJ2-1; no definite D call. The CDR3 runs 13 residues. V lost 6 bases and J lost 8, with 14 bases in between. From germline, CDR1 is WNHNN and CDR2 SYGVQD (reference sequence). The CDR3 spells CASSPMTRDEQFF. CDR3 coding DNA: TGCGCCAGCAGCCCTATGACGCGTGATGAGCAGTTCTTC.

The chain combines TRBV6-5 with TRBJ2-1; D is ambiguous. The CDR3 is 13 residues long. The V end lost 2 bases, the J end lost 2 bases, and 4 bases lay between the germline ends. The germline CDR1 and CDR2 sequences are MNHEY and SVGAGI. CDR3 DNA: TGTGCCAGCAGTTACGACACCTACAATGAGCAGTTCTTC. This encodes CASSYDTYNEQFF.